The 14 T cell receptor beta chains reported below all come from one sample, sequenced in a study of patients and donors after allogeneic stem cell transplantation. TCRdb re-called the RT-PCR reads through MiXCR, storing one row per CDR3 protein. The table records approximately 140,000 distinct CDR3 sequences, 30% to 45% of them present only once. The sequenced material came from blood, either unsorted or a sorted T cell fraction (not recorded which). The source is a human donor who was either an allogeneic HSCT recipient or a stem cell or donor lymphocyte infusion donor (not recorded which). It is not recorded whose cells these are; they may come from a transplant donor.

CDR3 protein: CASSGGPSPLHF. The DNA for the CDR3 is TGTGCCAGCAGCGGGGGACCTTCACCCCTCCACTTT. The gene calls are TRBV9 and TRBJ1-6; possible D gene TRBD1, 5 bases. The germline V gene has CDR1 SGDLS and CDR2 YYNGEE. This CDR3 is 12 amino acids long. V was clipped by 3 bases and J by 9 bases, with 7 bases between them.

The J gene is TRBJ1-2, the V gene TRBV20-1, with TRBD1 matching 8 bases. The CDR3 loop spans 16 amino acids. Trimming took 3 bases from V and 1 from J; bases not matched to a gene: 10. The germline gives CDR1 DFQATT, CDR2 SNEGSKA (reference sequence). CDR3 DNA: TGCAGTGCTAGGCCCAGGGAAGGACAGGGTAACTATGGCTACACCTTC. Translation gives CSARPREGQGNYGYTF.

The gene calls are TRBV6-5 and TRBJ1-3; D may be TRBD1 (5 bases). The CDR3 has 15 residues. The V gene lost 8 bases and the J gene lost 0 bases, with 14 bases spanning the gap. Per germline, CDR1 MNHEY and CDR2 SVGAGI. The CDR3 sequence is CASREGRISGNTIYF. In DNA, the CDR3 is TGTGCCAGCCGTGAGGGACGGATCTCTGGAAACACCATATATTTT.

A note on this clonotype: At one of its ends the junction is not consistent with the germline gene, which may arise from a read error. The V call is TRBV5-5, the J call TRBJ2-1; 7 bases fit TRBD1. The CDR3 totals 15 residues. The germline gives CDR1 SGHKS, CDR2 YYEKEE (reference sequence). The CDR3 protein is CASSSWTGDNNEQFF. As DNA, the CDR3 is TGCGCCAGCAGCTCCTGGACAGGCGATAACAATGAGCAGTTCTTC.

The chain is built from TRBV27 and TRBJ1-6, with D uncertain. Trimming cost V 6 bases and J 9 bases, with 9 bases left between them. This CDR3 is built from 12 residues. Germline loops: CDR1 MNHEY, CDR2 SMNVEV (reference sequence). CDR3 DNA: TGTGCCAGCAGCACGATGGGTTCACCCCTCCACTTT. Its protein is CASSTMGSPLHF.

This clonotype appeared a few times. This rearrangement joins TRBV9 to TRBJ1-1, with 9 bases lining up with TRBD1. V dropped 0 bases and J dropped 1; count of bases not matched to a gene: 1. The germline gives CDR1 SGDLS, CDR2 YYNGEE. The CDR3 consists of 15 residues. Written as DNA, the CDR3 is TGTGCCAGCAGCGTAGTGGGACAGGGGAACACTGAAGCTTTCTTT. Amino acid sequence: CASSVVGQGNTEAFF. Using reference TRBV9 and TRBJ1-1 for the parts outside the CDR3, the full variable domain is DSGVTQTPKHLITATGQRVTLRCSPRSGDLSVYWYQQSLDQGLQFLIQYYNGEERAKGNILERFSAQQFPDLHSELNLSSLELGDSALYFCASSVVGQGNTEAFFGQGTRLTVV.

This clonotype has only a few counts. The chain joins TRBV29-1 to TRBJ1-4; no firm D call. V gave up 6 bases and J gave up 0 bases, with 8 bases separating them. The CDR3 is 13 amino acids. The V gene's germline CDR1 is SQVTM and CDR2 ANQGSEA. In DNA form, the CDR3 reads TGCAGCGTCCATGTGGCAACTAATGAAAAACTGTTTTTT. The encoded protein is CSVHVATNEKLFF. Full variable domain (remainder filled in from reference TRBV29-1 and TRBJ1-4): SAVISQKPSRDICQRGTSLTIQCQVDSQVTMMFWYRQQPGQSLTLIATANQGSEATYESGFVIDKFPISRPNLTFSTLTVSNMSPEDSSIYLCSVHVATNEKLFFGSGTQLSVL.

This clonotype was counted between two and nine times. For the CDR3, the DNA is TGTGCCAGCAGTTACTCGGGAGGGGGCGAGCAGTACTTC. This encodes CASSYSGGGEQYF. J is TRBJ2-7 and V is TRBV6-2 or TRBV6-3; D possibly corresponds to TRBD2 (7 bases). CDR3 length: 13 amino acids. Germline lookup yields CDR1 MNHEY and CDR2 SVGEGT. The V and J ends lost 0 bases and 6 bases respectively, with 9 bases between them.

This chain uses TRBV5-5 with TRBJ2-3; D tentatively reads TRBD1 or TRBD2 (5 bases each). The CDR3 is made up of 12 amino acids. The germline gives CDR1 SGHKS, CDR2 YYEKEE (reference sequence). CDR3 region: CGGAPGPYTQYF. CDR3 in DNA: TGTGGGGGTGCTCCGGGACCTTATACGCAGTATTTT. Full variable domain (rest looked up from reference TRBV5-5 and TRBJ2-3): DAGVTQSPTHLIKTRGQQVTLRCSPISGHKSVSWYQQVLGQGPQFIFQYYEKEERGRGNFPDRFSARQFPNYSSELNVNALLLGDSALYLCGGAPGPYTQYFGPGTRLTVL.

For the CDR3, the DNA is TGCAGTGCGCTGGGACAGGGGCCCTACGAGCAGTACTTC. It is translated as CSALGQGPYEQYF. The chain has TRBV20-1 and TRBJ2-7, with 10 bases aligning to TRBD1. V shed 6 bases, J shed 2 bases, and the junction held 4 bases outside the gene matches. CDR1 is DFQATT and CDR2 is SNEGSKA in the germline V gene (reference sequence). The CDR3 spans 13 residues.

This clonotype occurred a few times. This chain uses TRBV27 with TRBJ1-5, with 8 bases fitting TRBD1. The CDR3 totals 16 residues. CDR1 is MNHEY, CDR2 SMNVEV, per germline (reference sequence). J gave up 4 bases and V 10 bases, and 15 bases lay outside the gene matches. The CDR3 protein is CATQDLTGARNQPQHF. The CDR3 nucleotides read TGTGCCACGCAAGACCTGACAGGGGCAAGGAATCAGCCCCAGCATTTT.

In its sample, this clonotype was seen a few times. As DNA, the CDR3 is TGTGCCAGCAGCTTAGCGCGGGCGGAAAACACCATATATTTT. Translating gives CASSLARAENTIYF. The V gene is TRBV7-9, the J gene TRBJ1-3; D not resolved. V lost 0 bases and J 6 bases, leaving 9 bases between the germline ends. From germline, CDR1 is SEHNR and CDR2 FQNEAQ (reference sequence). The CDR3 runs 14 residues. Using reference TRBV7-9 and TRBJ1-3 for the parts outside the CDR3, the full variable domain is DTGVSQNPRHKITKRGQNVTFRCDPISEHNRLYWYRQTLGQGPEFLTYFQNEAQLEKSRLLSDRFSAERPKGSFSTLEIQRTEQGDSAMYLCASSLARAENTIYFGEGSWLTVV.

This chain links TRBV5-5 with TRBJ2-2; D is perhaps TRBD1 or TRBD2 (5 bases each). In germline, CDR1 is SGHKS, CDR2 YYEKEE (reference sequence). CDR3 length: 15 amino acids. V shed 4 bases and J shed 1 base, with 11 bases lying between them. The CDR3: CASSTGTVNTGELFF. The CDR3, as DNA: TGTGCCAGCAGCACCGGGACGGTGAACACCGGGGAGCTGTTTTTT.

The chain links TRBV9 to TRBJ2-5; D is uncertain. Germline values: CDR1 SGDLS, CDR2 YYNGEE. The length of the CDR3 is 14 residues. The V and J ends lost 2 bases and 0 bases respectively, with 8 bases between them. The CDR3 coding sequence is TGTGCCAGCAGCGTGCAAGGCCACCAAGAGACCCAGTACTTC. Protein sequence: CASSVQGHQETQYF.